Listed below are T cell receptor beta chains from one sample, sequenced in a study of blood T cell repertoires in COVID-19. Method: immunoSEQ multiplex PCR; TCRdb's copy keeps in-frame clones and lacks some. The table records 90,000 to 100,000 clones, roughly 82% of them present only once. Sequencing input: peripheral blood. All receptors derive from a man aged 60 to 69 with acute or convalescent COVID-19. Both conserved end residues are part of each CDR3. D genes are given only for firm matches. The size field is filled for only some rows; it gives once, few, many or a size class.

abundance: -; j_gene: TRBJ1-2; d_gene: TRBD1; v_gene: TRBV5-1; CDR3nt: TGCGCCAGCAGCCCACAGACAGGGAACTATGGCTACACCTTC; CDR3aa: CASSPQTGNYGYTF
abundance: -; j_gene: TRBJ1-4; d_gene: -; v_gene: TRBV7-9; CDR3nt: TGTGCCAGCAGCCTAGGAGGACAGTTCAATGAAAAACTGTTTTTT; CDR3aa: CASSLGGQFNEKLFF
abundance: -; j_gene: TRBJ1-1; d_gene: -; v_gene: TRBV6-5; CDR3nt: TGTGCCAGCAGGACCTCGGGGAACACTGAAGCTTTCTTT; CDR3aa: CASRTSGNTEAFF
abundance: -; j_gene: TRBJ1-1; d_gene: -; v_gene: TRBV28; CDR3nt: TGTGCCAGCAGTTTTGCTCGGTTCACTGAAGCTTTCTTT; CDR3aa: CASSFARFTEAFF
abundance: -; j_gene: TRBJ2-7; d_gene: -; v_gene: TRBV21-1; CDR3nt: TGTGCCAGCAGCCACGGCGGGAGACAGGGGAAATTTCCCCCTTACGAGCAGTACTTC; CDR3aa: CASSHGGRQGKFPPYEQYF
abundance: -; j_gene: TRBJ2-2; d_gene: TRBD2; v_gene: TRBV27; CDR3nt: TGTGCCAGCAGTCCCAGAGGACTAGCAGGGGAGCTGTTTTTT; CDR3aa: CASSPRGLAGELFF
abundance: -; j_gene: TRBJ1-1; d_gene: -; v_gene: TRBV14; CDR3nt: TGTGCCAGCAGCCAATTCGGGATGGGGAACACTGAAGCTTTCTTT; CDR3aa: CASSQFGMGNTEAFF
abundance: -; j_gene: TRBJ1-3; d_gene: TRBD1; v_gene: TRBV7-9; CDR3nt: TGTGCCAGCAGCCTCAAGGGACAGGGGTACTCTGGAAACACCATATATTTT; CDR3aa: CASSLKGQGYSGNTIYF
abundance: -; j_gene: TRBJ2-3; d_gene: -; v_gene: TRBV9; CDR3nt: TGTGCCAGCAGCGTGAGGTCGGTTAGCTCAGATACGCAGTATTTT; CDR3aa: CASSVRSVSSDTQYF
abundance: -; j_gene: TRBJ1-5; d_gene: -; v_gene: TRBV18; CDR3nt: TGTGCCAGCTCACCTACAGCGGCGGGGCAGCCCCAGCATTTT; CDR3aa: CASSPTAAGQPQHF
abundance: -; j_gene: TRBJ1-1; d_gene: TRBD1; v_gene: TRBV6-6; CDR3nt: TGTGCCAGCAGTTACTCGACAGCACAGGGGAATGCTTTCTTT; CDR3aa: CASSYSTAQGNAFF
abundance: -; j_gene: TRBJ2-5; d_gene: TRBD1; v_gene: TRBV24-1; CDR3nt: TGTGCCACCAGTGACGTAGGACAGGGCCAAGAGACCCAGTACTTC; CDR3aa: CATSDVGQGQETQYF
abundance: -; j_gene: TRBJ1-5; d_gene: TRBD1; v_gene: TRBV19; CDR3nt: TGTGCCAGTAGTACCCAGGACAGGGGGGGTCAGCCCCAGCATTTT; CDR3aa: CASSTQDRGGQPQHF
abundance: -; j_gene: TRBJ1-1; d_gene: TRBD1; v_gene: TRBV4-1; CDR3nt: TGCGCCAGCAGCCTCACCGGGACAGAATTCATGAACACTGAAGCTTTCTTT; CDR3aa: CASSLTGTEFMNTEAFF
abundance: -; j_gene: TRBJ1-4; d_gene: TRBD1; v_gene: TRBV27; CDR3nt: TGTGCCAGCAGGCCCTGGGTCGGGACAGGCGATGAAAAACTGTTTTTT; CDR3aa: CASRPWVGTGDEKLFF
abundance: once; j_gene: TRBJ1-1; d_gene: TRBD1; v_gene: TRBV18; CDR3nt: TGTGCCAGCTCACGCCTCCAGGGGGACACTGAAGCTTTCTTT; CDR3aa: CASSRLQGDTEAFF